The 12 T cell receptor beta chains below come from one sample, sequenced in a study of molecular identifiers for immune sequencing clone quantification. One entry per CDR3 protein, called by TCRdb with MiXCR from the PCR reads. The repertoire holds 53,000 or so distinct CDR3 sequences, just over 35% seen once, with 3.5% to 4.5% in the top ten. What was sequenced was naive CD8+ T cells from blood, with Jurkat cell RNA spiked in. Subset indicated: FACS-sorted CD8+CD4-CCR7+CD45RA+ naive T cells. The receptors come from a human donor in good health. Some libraries in this study had Jurkat cell RNA spiked in.

This clonotype was recorded many times. The chain combines TRBV28 with TRBJ2-5; D not resolved. The germline V and J ends were trimmed by 3 bases and 1 base, with 15 bases remaining between them. This CDR3 has 16 residues. Germline lookup yields CDR1 MDHEN and CDR2 SYDVKM. The DNA of the CDR3 is TGTGCCAGCAGTTTTGTTCCAGCCATTATCCAAGAGACCCAGTACTTC. Translated: CASSFVPAIIQETQYF. Complete variable domain (other parts from reference TRBV28 and TRBJ2-5): DVKVTQSSRYLVKRTGEKVFLECVQDMDHENMFWYRQDPGLGLRLIYFSYDVKMKEKGDIPEGYSVSREKKERFSLILESASTNQTSMYLCASSFVPAIIQETQYFGPGTRLLVL.

The CDR3 protein is CGGGQGRIGTDTQYF. DNA of the CDR3: TGCGGGGGGGGGCAGGGGCGAATCGGCACAGATACGCAGTATTTT. V usage is TRBV23-1 and J usage is TRBJ2-3; weak D call: TRBD2 (7 bases). TRBV23-1 is an open reading frame whose function is uncertain. This CDR3 is built from 15 residues.

This clonotype came up a few times. The chain combines TRBV28 with TRBJ1-4; 7 bases fit TRBD1. The CDR3 spans 16 residues. The trim removed 0 bases at V and 5 bases at J, leaving 6 bases unmatched. Germline V gene lookup returns CDR1 MDHEN and CDR2 SYDVKM. DNA of the CDR3: TGTGCCAGCAGTTTATGGCAGGGACAGCGAAATGAAAAACTGTTTTTT. Protein sequence: CASSLWQGQRNEKLFF.

With respect to this clonotype: A much larger clone sits a single nucleotide away, making a read error possible. The V and J genes are TRBV7-9 and TRBJ2-3, with no clear D. Germline CDR1 reads SEHNR; CDR2 reads FQNEAQ (reference sequence). This CDR3 spans 18 amino acids. The CDR3 region has the DNA TGTGCCAGCAGACTCGACTCTCCGAACAGAGATGGCACAGATACGCAGAATTTT. It encodes CASRLDSPNRDGTDTQNF.

This clonotype appeared many times. The J gene is TRBJ1-1, the V gene TRBV10-3; D gene ambiguous. Germline V gene lookup returns CDR1 ENHRY and CDR2 SYGVKD. This CDR3 is built from 11 residues. Deletions cut 0 bases from V and 8 bases from J, with 4 bases between. The CDR3 sequence is CAISESGEAFF. CDR3 nucleotides: TGTGCCATCAGTGAGTCGGGAGAAGCTTTCTTT.

The V gene is TRBV18, the J gene TRBJ2-1; D is unclear. Germline values: CDR1 KGHSH, CDR2 LQKENI. The V end was cut by 6 bases, the J end by 2 bases, with 8 bases between. The CDR3 is made up of 13 amino acids. CDR3 amino acids: CASSAATYNEQFF. The CDR3 coding sequence is TGTGCCAGCTCCGCAGCAACCTACAATGAGCAGTTCTTC.

The V and J genes are TRBV5-3 and TRBJ2-2; 10 bases line up with TRBD2. TRBV5-3 is an open reading frame whose function is uncertain. This CDR3 has 15 residues. With 10 bases clipped from V and 7 bases from J, the junction kept 13 bases outside the gene matches. The CDR3 sequence: CACSPSGRGVGELFF. CDR3 DNA sequence: TGTGCCTGCAGTCCCAGCGGGAGGGGAGTCGGGGAGCTGTTTTTT.

As to this clonotype: This could be a read error, since a much larger clone is one nucleotide away. Here the CDR3 DNA reads TGTGCCAGCAGGACGGGTAGCATTCAGCCCCAGCATTTT. This codes for CASRTGSIQPQHF. This chain links TRBV12-3 or TRBV12-4 with TRBJ1-5; D call uncertain. This CDR3 comprises 13 residues.

A word on this clonotype: Possible read error: a much larger clone is one base away. The V call is TRBV6-6, the J call TRBJ2-7, with 8 bases identical to TRBD1. The germline gives CDR1 MNHNY, CDR2 SVGAGI (reference sequence). The CDR3 extends over 12 amino acids. The CDR3 nucleotides read TGTGCCAGCAGTAACCCAGGGGGCGAGCAGTCCTTC. Its protein is CASSNPGGEQSF.

As concerns this clonotype: A read error may explain this, as a much larger clone is one base away. The chain is built from TRBV28 and TRBJ2-6; possible D gene TRBD2, 7 bases. The CDR3 loop spans 16 amino acids. Deletions cut 2 bases from V and 2 bases from J, with 10 bases between. CDR1 is MDHEN and CDR2 is SYDVKM in the germline V gene. The CDR3 nucleotides are TGTGCCAGCAGTTTAGAGGGGGGGGCTGGGGCCAACGTCCTGACTTTC. Its translation: CASSLEGGAGANVLTF.

The V call is TRBV20-1, the J call TRBJ1-1, with D possibly being TRBD1 (6 bases). This CDR3 is built from 14 residues. The ends were cut back, 5 bases at V and 1 base at J, with 14 bases in the middle. Germline V lookup: CDR1 DFQATT, CDR2 SNEGSKA (reference sequence). The CDR3 nucleotides are TGCAGTGCTGAAACAGGGTGGAAGAACACTGAAGCTTTCTTT. This translates into CSAETGWKNTEAFF.

This clonotype was detected only a few times. The CDR3 DNA is TGCAGTGCTAGTAGTCTAGCGGACTCCTACGAGCAGTACTTC. Its translation: CSASSLADSYEQYF. This chain joins TRBV20-1 and TRBJ2-7, with 7 nucleotides matching TRBD2. The germline gives CDR1 DFQATT, CDR2 SNEGSKA (reference sequence). The ends lost 3 bases at V and 0 bases at J; junction bases unmatched: 5. CDR3 size: 14 residues.